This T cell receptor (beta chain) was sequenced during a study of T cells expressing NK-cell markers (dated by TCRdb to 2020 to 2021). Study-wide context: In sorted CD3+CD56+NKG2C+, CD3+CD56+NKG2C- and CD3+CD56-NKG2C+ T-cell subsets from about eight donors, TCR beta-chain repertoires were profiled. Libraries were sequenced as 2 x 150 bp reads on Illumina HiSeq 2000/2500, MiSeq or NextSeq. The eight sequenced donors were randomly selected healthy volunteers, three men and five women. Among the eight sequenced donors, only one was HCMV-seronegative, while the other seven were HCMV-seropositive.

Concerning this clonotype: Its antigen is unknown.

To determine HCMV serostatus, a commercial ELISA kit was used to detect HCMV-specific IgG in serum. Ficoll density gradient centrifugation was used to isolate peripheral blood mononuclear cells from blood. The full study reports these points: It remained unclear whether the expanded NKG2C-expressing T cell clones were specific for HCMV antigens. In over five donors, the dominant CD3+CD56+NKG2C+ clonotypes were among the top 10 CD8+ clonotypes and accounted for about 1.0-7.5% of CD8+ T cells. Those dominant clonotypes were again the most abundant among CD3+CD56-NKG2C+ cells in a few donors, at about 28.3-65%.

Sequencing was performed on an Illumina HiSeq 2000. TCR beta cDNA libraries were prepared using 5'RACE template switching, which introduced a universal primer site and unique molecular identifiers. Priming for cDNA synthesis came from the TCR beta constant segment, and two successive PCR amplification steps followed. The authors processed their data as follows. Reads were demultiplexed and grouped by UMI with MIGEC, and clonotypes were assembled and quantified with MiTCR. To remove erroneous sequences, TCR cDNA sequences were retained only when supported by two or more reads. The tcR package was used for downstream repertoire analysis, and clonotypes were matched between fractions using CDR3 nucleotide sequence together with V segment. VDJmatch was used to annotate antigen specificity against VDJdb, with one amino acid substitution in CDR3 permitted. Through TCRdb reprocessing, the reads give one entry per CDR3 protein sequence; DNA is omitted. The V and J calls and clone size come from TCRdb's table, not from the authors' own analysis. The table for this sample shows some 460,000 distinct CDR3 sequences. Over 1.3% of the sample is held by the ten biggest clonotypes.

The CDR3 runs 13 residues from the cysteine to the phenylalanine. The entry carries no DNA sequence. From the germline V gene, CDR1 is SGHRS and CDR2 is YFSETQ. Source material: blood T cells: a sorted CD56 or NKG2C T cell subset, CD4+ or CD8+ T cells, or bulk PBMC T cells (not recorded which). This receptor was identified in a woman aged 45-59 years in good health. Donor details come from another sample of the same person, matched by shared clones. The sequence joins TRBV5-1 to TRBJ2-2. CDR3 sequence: CASSLAETGELFF.